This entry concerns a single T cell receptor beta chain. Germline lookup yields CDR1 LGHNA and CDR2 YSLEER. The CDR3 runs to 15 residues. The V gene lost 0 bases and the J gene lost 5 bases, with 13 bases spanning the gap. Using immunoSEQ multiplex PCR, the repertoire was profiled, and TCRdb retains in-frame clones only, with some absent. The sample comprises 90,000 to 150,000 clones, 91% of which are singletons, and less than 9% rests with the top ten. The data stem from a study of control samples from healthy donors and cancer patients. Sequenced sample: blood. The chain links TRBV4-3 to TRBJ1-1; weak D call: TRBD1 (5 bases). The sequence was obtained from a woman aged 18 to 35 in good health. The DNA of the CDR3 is TGCGCCAGCAGCCAAGAATTAACTGGGGGGACTGAAGCTTTCTTT. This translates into CASSQELTGGTEAFF.